This T cell receptor beta chain was recovered during a study of T cell repertoires in cytomegalovirus infection (dated by TCRdb to between 2017 and 2020). For the study in its entirety: The peptide stimulations were aimed at well-studied HLA-B-restricted epitopes as well as recently identified HLA-C-restricted CMV epitopes, whose presentation resists viral immunomodulation. Because public TCR beta signatures pointed to carriage of CMV infection together with the matching HLA type, the HLA type of each donor mattered for the analysis. General conclusions and limits of the study: Carriers of CMV infection plus the relevant HLA type were discriminated by the cumulative frequency of public TCR beta family members in the study cohort and in an independent approximately 340-donor cohort. The ex vivo response was dominated by HLA-C-restricted CMV-specific TCR beta clonotypes, which also provided the single most frequent clonotype in two of eight donors.

This clonotype was detected ten times or more. This receptor's antigen is unknown. Base qualities were left out, and no much larger clone turns up one base away. In the germline V gene, CDR1 corresponds to MDHEN and CDR2 to SYDVKM. The CDR3 numbers 17 residues from cysteine through phenylalanine. Only the CDR3 region is kept as DNA, spanning 51 bases read in frame from base 1. V ends up 5 bases short and J 0 bases short, with an unmatched junction base count of 8. Sequencer: Illumina HiSeq 1500. TCRdb reprocessed the public reads (quality trimming at Q25 with fastp, clone calling with MiXCR) and kept in-frame beta chains. Rows with one shared CDR3 protein collapse into an entry with the most common genes and DNA. Present in this sample are about 920,000 distinct CDR3 sequences, around a third of which were seen just once. The ten most abundant clones make up roughly an eighth of the sample. The sample's treatment or condition label, in plain terms: in vitro stimulation with specific CMV peptide epitopes to enrich CMV-specific T cells.

The starting material was cultured CD8+ T cells from PBMCs, obtained from culture after CMV antigen stimulation. The receptor chain draws on TRBV28 and TRBJ1-3, with 9 bases in between that match TRBD1. The TCR originated in a human donor in good health (CMV status not recorded). Some clones in this sample may be carry-over from other donors' samples. The sequenced DNA is TGTGCCAGCAGTCCTCCGGGACAGGGTTTCTCTGGAAACACCATATATTTT. It translates as CASSPPGQGFSGNTIYF.